This TCR beta chain emerged from a study of blood T cell repertoires in COVID-19. Study overall: Samples taken during acute and convalescent COVID-19 were collected in the United States, Italy and Spain. In each case, the material was cDNA or gDNA derived from T cells, B-cell-depleted T cells, or PBMCs.

Original methodology: From reference gene primer amplification, estimates of nucleated cell counts were derived. Generated by immunoSEQ multiplex PCR, the TCRdb table keeps only in-frame clones and is missing some. V, J and clone size are those of that table, while D and trimming were read from the DNA. Here the sample spans approximately 160,000 clones, around 81% being singletons. The CDR3 is made up of 16 amino acids. With V trimmed by 3 bases and J by 2 bases, 8 bases remained unmatched. Germline V lookup: CDR1 SGHRS, CDR2 YFSETQ. This sequence originates from a man in his 60s with active or convalescent COVID-19. Sequenced input: peripheral blood. V usage is TRBV5-1 and J usage is TRBJ2-5; 9 nucleotides align to TRBD2. Here the CDR3 reads CASSWATAGGQETQYF. CDR3 nucleotides: TGCGCCAGCAGCTGGGCAACGGCGGGAGGGCAAGAGACCCAGTACTTC.